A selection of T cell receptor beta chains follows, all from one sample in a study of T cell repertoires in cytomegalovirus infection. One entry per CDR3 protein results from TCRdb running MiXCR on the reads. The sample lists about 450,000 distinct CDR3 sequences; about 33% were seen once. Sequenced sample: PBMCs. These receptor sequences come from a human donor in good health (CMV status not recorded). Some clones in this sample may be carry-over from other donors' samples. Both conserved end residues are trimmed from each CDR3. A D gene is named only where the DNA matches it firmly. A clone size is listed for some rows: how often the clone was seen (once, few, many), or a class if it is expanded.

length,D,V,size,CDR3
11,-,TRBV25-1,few,ASRGVSNTEAF
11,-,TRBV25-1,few,ASRDDRFYGYT
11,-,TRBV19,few,ASTDSRVTEAF
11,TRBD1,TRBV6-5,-,ASSYSGQTEAF
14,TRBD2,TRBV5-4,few,ASRPGTSGGLDEQF
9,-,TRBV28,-,ASGQGPEQY
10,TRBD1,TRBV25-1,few,ASSAGQVEAF
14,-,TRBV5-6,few,ASSLGQRSNTGELF
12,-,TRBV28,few,ASTHRALNTEAF
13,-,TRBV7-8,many,ASSLVARARYEQY
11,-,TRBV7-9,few,ASSLVFGSPLH
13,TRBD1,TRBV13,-,ASSLGRTGGTEAF
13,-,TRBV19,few,ASSIPRGGGYGYT
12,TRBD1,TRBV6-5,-,ASTKAGTGFGYT
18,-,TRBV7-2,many,ASSLRSELRASPWRGEQF
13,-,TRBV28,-,ASSYPKGRADTQY